This TCR beta chain was captured in a study of CD8 T cells in Susac syndrome. Points from the study as a whole: Across the total CD8+ repertoires, about 17 Susac-specific public clones were detected, and across the CD8+ TEMRA repertoires, roughly 5 such clones were detected. CD8+ clones in Susac expanded most in TEMRA cells and active patients.

This clonotype was observed a single time. Its antigen is still unknown. Losses at the gene ends were 1 base for V and 5 bases for J; bases not matched to a gene: 12. CDR3 length equals 16 residues. Germline V CDR1 and CDR2: DFQATT, SNEGSKA (reference sequence). Reverse transcription used about 0.45 to 1 ug RNA and random hexamers. Amplification of TCR beta CDR3 was carried out by immunoSEQ multiplex PCR, which covered 54 Vbeta and 13 Jbeta segments. From the immunoSEQ multiplex PCR reads, TCRdb called clonotypes with MiXCR, one entry per CDR3 protein. This table has about 120,000 distinct CDR3 sequences, over 90% appearing once. TEMRA cells were FACS-enriched and CD8+ and CD4+ T cells negatively isolated.

Sequencing was carried out using CD8+ T cells from PBMCs. This receptor was obtained from a human donor with Susac syndrome. The V call is TRBV20-1, the J call TRBJ1-2; the match to TRBD1 covers 8 bases. This CDR3 reads CSARAPDRVVGYGYTF. CDR3 in DNA: TGCAGTGCTAGAGCCCCGGACAGGGTGGTTGGGTATGGCTACACCTTC.